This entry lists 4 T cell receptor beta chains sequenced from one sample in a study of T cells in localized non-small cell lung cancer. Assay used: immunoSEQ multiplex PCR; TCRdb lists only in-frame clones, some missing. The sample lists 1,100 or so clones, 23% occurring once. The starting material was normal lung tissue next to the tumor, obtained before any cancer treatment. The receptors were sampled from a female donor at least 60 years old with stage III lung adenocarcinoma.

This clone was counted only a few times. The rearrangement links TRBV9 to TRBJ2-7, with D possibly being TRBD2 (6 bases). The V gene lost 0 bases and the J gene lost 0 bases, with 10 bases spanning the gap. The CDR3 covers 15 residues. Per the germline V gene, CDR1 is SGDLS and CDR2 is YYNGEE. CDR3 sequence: CASSVGGRSSYEQYF. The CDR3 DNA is TGTGCCAGCAGCGTAGGAGGGAGGTCCTCCTACGAGCAGTACTTC. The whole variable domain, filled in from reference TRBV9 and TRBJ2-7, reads DSGVTQTPKHLITATGQRVTLRCSPRSGDLSVYWYQQSLDQGLQFLIQYYNGEERAKGNILERFSAQQFPDLHSELNLSSLELGDSALYFCASSVGGRSSYEQYFGPGTRLTVT.

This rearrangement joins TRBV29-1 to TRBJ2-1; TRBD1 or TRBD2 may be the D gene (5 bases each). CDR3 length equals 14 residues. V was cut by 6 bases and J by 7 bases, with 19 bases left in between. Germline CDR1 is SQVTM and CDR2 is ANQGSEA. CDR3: CSVVRGVGPNEQFF. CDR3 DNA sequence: TGCAGCGTCGTACGAGGGGTTGGGCCGAATGAGCAGTTCTTC.

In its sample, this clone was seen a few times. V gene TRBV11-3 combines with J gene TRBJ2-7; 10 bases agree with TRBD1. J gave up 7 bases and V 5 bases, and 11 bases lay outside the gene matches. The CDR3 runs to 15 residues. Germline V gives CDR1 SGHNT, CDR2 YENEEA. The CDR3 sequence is CASSGLWTGGEEQYF. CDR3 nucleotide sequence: TGTGCCAGCAGCGGACTTTGGACAGGGGGTGAAGAGCAGTACTTC.

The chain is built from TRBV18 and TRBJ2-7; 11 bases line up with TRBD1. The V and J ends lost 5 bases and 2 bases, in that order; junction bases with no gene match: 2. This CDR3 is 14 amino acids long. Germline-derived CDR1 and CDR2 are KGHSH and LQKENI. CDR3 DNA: TGTGCCAGCTCAGCGGGACAGGGGGCCTACGAGCAGTACTTC. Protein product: CASSAGQGAYEQYF.